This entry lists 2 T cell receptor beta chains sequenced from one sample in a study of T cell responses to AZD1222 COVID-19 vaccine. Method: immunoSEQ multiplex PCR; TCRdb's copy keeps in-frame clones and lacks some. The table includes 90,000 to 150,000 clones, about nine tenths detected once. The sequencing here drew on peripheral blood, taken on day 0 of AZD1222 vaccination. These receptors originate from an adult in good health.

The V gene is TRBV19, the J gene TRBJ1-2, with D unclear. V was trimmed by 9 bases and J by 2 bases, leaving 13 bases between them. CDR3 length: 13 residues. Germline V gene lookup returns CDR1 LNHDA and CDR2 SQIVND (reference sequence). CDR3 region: CASTLGRNYGYTF. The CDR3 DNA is TGTGCCAGCACTCTGGGCAGGAACTATGGCTACACCTTC.

CDR3 in amino acids: CASSPGTGSYNEQFF. CDR3 coding DNA: TGTGCCAGCTCACCAGGGACAGGGTCCTACAATGAGCAGTTCTTC. The chain joins TRBV18 to TRBJ2-1; 9 nucleotides agree with TRBD1. The CDR3 length is 15 residues. V gave up 2 bases and J gave up 1 base; unmatched junction bases: 0. Germline CDR1 reads KGHSH; CDR2 reads LQKENI.